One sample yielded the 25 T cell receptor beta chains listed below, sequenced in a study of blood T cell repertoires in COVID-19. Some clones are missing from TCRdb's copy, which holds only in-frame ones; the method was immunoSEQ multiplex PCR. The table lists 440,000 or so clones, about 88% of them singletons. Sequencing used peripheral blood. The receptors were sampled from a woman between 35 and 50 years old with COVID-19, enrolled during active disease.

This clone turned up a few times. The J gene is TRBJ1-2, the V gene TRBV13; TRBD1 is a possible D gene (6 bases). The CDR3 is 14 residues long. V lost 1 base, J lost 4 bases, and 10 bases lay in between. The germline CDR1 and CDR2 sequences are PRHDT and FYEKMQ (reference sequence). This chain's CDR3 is CASSLEGGSYGYTF. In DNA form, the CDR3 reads TGTGCCAGCAGCTTAGAAGGGGGATCCTATGGCTACACCTTC.

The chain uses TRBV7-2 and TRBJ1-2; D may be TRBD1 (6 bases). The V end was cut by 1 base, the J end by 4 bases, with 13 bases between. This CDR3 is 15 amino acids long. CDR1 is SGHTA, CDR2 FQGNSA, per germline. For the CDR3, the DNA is TGTGCCAGCAGCTTAGTCTTGGGGGCCCGCTATGGCTACACCTTC. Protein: CASSLVLGARYGYTF.

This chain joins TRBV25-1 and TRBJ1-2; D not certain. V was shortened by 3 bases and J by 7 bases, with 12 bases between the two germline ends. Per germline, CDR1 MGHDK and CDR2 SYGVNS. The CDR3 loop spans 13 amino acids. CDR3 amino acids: CASSEGRPGGYTF. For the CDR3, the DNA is TGTGCCAGCAGTGAGGGCAGGCCCGGTGGCTACACCTTC.

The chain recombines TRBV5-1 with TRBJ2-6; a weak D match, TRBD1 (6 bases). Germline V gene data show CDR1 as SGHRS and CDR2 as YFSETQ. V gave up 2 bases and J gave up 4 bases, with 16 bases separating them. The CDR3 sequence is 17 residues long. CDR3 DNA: TGCGCCAGCAGCTTTCGACCCAAAGACAGGGGGGCCAACGTCCTGACTTTC. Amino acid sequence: CASSFRPKDRGANVLTF.

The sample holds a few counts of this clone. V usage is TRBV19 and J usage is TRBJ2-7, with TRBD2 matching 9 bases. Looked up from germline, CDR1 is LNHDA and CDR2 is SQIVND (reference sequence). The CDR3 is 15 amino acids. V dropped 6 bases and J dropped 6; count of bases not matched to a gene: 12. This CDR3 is CASRQSGTSMGEQYF. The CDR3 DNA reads TGTGCCAGTAGACAGTCTGGGACTAGCATGGGCGAGCAGTACTTC. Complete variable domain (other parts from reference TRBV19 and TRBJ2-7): DGGITQSPKYLFRKEGQNVTLSCEQNLNHDAMYWYRQDPGQGLRLIYYSQIVNDFQKGDIAEGYSVSREKKESFPLTVTSAQKNPTAFYLCASRQSGTSMGEQYFGPGTRLTVT.

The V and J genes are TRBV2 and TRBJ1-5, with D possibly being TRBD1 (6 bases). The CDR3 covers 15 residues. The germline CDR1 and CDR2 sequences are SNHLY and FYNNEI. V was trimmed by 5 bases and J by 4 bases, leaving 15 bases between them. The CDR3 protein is CASSLLGQSNQPQHF. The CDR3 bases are TGTGCCAGCAGTCTCCTAGGACAGTCAAATCAGCCCCAGCATTTT.

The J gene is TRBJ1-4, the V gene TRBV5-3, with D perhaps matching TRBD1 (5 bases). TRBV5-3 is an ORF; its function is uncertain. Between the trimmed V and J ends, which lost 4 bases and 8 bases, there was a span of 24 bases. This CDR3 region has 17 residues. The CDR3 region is CARSPRGPTGRQEKLFF. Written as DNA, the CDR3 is TGTGCCAGAAGCCCAAGGGGCCCAACTGGGCGACAGGAAAAACTGTTTTTT.

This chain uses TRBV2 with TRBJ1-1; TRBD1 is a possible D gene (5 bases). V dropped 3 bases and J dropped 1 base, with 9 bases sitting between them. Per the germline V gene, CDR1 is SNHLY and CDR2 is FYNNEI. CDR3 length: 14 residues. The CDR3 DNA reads TGTGCCAGCAGTGACAGGGTCGGGAACACTGAAGCTTTCTTT. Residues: CASSDRVGNTEAFF.

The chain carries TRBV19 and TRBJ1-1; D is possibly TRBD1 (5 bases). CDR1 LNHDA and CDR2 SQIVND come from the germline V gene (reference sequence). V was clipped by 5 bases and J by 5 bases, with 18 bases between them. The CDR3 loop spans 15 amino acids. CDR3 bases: TGTGCCAGTAGTTATGGTTGGCAGGGATCAACTGAAGCTTTCTTT. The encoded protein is CASSYGWQGSTEAFF.

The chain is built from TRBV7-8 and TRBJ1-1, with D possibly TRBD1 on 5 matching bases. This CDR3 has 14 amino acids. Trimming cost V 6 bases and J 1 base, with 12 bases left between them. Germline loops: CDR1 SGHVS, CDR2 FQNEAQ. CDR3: CASRYRNSNTEAFF. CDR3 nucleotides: TGTGCCAGCAGGTACAGGAATTCGAACACTGAAGCTTTCTTT.

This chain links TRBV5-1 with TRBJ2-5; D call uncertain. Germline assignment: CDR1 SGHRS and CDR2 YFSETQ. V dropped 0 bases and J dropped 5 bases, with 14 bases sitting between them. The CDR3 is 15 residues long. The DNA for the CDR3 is TGCGCCAGCAGCTTGGAAGCAGGTGGTTCGGAGACCCAGTACTTC. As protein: CASSLEAGGSETQYF.

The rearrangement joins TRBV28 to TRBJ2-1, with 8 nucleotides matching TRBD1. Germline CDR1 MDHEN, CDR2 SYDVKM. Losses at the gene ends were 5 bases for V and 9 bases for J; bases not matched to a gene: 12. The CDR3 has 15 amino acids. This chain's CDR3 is CASSATPTGAGEQFF. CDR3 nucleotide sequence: TGTGCCAGCAGTGCCACTCCGACAGGGGCGGGTGAGCAGTTCTTC.

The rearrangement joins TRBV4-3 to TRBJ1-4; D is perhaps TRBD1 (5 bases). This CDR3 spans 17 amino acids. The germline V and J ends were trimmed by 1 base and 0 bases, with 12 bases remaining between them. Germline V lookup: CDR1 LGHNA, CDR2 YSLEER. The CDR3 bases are TGCGCCAGCAGCCAAGTGGGGGGGGATGCAACTAATGAAAAACTGTTTTTT. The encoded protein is CASSQVGGDATNEKLFF.

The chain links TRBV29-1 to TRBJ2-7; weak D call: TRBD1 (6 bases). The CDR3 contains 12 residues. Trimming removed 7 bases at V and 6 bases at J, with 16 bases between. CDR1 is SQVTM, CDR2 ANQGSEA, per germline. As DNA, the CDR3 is TGCAGCGCCGCCAGGGGTACCAGCGAGCAGTACTTC. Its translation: CSAARGTSEQYF.

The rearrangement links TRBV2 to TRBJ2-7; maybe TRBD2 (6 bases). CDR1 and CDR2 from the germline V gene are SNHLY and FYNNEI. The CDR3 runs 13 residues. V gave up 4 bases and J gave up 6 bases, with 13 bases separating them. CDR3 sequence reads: CASSAAGGIEQYF. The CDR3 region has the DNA TGTGCCAGCAGTGCGGCTGGGGGGATCGAGCAGTACTTC.

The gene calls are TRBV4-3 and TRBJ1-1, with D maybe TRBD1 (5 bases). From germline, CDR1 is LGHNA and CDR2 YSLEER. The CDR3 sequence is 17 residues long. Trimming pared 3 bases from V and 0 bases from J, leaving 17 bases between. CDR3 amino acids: CASSHGGAKQVNTEAFF. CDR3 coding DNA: TGCGCCAGCAGCCACGGGGGAGCAAAACAGGTGAACACTGAAGCTTTCTTT.

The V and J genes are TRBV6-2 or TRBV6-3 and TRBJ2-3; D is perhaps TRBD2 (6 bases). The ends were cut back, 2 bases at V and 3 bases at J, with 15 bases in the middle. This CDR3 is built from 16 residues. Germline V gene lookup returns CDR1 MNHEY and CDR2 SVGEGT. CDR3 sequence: CASSYPPGVLTDTQYF. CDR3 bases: TGTGCCAGCAGTTACCCCCCGGGGGTCCTTACAGATACGCAGTATTTT.

DNA for the CDR3: TGTGCCAGCAGTTTGGGGGACAGGGGGCCTCAGCCCCAGCATTTT. It specifies CASSLGDRGPQPQHF. This chain uses TRBV28 with TRBJ1-5, with 12 bases lining up with TRBD1. Trimming took 3 bases from V and 6 from J; bases not matched to a gene: 3. The V gene's germline CDR1 is MDHEN and CDR2 SYDVKM. This CDR3 region has 15 residues.

In DNA, the CDR3 is TGTGCCAGCAGTCGGGTCGCGGGAGAGCAGTTCTTC. Translating it yields CASSRVAGEQFF. The V and J genes are TRBV27 and TRBJ2-1, with D possibly being TRBD2 (6 bases). Trimming removed 5 bases from V and 10 bases from J, with 12 bases in between. The length of the CDR3 is 12 residues. The germline V gene has CDR1 MNHEY and CDR2 SMNVEV (reference sequence).

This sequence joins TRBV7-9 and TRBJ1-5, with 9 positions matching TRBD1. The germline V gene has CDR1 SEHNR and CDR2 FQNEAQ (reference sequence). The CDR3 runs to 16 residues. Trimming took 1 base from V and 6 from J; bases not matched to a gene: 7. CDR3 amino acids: CASSLEGQGGRQPQHF. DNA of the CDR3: TGTGCCAGCAGCTTAGAGGGACAGGGAGGGCGTCAGCCCCAGCATTTT.

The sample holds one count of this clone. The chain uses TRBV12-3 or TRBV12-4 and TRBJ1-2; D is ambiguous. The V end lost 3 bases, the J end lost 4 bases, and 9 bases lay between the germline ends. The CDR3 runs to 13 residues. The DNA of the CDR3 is TGTGCCAGCAGTTTTAGCCGGGGCTATGGCTACACCTTC. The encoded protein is CASSFSRGYGYTF.

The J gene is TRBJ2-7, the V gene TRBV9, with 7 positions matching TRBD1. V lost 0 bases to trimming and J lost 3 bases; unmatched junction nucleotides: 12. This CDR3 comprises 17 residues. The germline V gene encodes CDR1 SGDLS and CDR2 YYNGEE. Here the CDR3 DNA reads TGTGCCAGCAGCGTAGACGCCGGGACAGCCGGGATCTACGAGCAGTACTTC. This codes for CASSVDAGTAGIYEQYF.

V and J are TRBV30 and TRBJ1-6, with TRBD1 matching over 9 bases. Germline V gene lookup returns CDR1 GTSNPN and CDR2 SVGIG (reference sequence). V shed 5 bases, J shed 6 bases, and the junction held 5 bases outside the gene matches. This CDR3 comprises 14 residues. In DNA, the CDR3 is TGTGCCTGGGCACAGGGGGCGGCTAATTCACCCCTCCACTTT. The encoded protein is CAWAQGAANSPLHF.

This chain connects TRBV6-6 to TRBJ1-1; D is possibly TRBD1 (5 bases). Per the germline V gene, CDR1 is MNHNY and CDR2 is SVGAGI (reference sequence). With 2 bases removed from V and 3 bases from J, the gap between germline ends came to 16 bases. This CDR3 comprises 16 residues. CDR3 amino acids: CASSYRGWGGDTEAFF. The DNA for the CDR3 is TGTGCCAGCAGTTACAGGGGCTGGGGCGGTGACACTGAAGCTTTCTTT.

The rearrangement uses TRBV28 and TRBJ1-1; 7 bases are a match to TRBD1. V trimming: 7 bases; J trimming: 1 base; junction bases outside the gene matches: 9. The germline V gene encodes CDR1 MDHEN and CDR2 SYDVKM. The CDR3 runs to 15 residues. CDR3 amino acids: CASKFQGVGNTEAFF. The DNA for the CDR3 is TGTGCCAGCAAATTCCAGGGGGTCGGGAACACTGAAGCTTTCTTT.